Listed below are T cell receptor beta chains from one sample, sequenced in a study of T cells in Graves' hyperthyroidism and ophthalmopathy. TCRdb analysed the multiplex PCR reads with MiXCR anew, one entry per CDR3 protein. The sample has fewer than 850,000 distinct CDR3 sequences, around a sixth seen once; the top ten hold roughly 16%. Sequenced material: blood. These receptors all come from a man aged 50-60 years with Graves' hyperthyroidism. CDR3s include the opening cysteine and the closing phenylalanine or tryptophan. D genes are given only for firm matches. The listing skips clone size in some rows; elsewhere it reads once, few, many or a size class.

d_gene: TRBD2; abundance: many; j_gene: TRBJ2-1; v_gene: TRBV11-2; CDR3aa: CASSLDQREIYNEQFF; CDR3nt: TGTGCCAGCAGCTTAGACCAGCGGGAGATCTACAATGAGCAGTTCTTC
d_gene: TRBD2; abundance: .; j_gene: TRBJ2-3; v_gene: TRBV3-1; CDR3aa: CASTASGISDTQYF; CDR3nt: TGTGCCAGCACGGCTAGCGGGATCTCAGATACGCAGTATTTT
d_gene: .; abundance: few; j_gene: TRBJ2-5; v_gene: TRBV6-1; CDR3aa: CASSYVWDMETQYF; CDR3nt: TGTGCCAGCAGTTATGTCTGGGACATGGAGACCCAGTACTTC
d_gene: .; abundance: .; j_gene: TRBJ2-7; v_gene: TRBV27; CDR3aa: CAGRIRGSHEQYF; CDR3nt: TGTGCCGGCAGAATCCGGGGGAGCCACGAGCAGTACTTC
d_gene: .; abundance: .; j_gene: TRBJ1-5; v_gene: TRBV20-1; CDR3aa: CSARVRPNQPQHF; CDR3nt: TGCAGTGCTAGAGTCCGTCCAAATCAGCCCCAGCATTTT
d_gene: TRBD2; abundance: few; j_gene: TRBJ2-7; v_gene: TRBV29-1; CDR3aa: CSVEGSRLAGERDYEQYF; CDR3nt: TGCAGCGTTGAAGGGAGTAGACTAGCGGGGGAGAGGGACTACGAGCAGTACTTC
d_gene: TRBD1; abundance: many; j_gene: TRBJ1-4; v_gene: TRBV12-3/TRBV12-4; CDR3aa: CASSPDRGVGKLFF; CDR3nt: TGTGCCAGCAGTCCTGACAGGGGCGTTGGAAAACTGTTTTTT
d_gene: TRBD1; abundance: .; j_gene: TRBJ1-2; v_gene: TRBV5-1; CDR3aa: CASSRRQGARGYTF; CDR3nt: TGCGCCAGCAGCCGAAGACAGGGGGCGCGCGGCTACACCTTC
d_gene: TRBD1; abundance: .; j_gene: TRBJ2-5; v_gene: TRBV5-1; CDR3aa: CASSSPGQGAGETQYF; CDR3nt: TGCGCCAGCAGCTCTCCGGGACAGGGGGCTGGGGAGACCCAGTACTTC
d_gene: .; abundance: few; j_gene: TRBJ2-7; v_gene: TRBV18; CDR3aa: CASSPQSRRNEQYF; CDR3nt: TGTGCCAGCTCACCCCAATCCCGGCGGAACGAGCAGTACTTC
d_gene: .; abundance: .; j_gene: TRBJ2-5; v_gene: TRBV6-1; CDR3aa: CASSVRKNQGTQYF; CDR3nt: TGTGCCAGCAGTGTTCGGAAGAACCAAGGGACCCAGTACTTC
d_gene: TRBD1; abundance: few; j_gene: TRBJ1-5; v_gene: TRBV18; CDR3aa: CASSLGTGPQSGQPQHF; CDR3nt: TGTGCCAGCTCACTCGGGACAGGGCCCCAGTCGGGTCAGCCCCAGCATTTT
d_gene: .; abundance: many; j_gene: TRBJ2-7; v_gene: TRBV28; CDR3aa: CASSLGFGEQYF; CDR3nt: TGTGCCAGCAGTTTAGGGTTCGGGGAGCAGTACTTC
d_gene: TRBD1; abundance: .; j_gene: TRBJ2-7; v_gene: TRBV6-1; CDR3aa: CASKTGASYEQYF; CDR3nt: TGTGCCAGCAAGACAGGGGCGTCCTACGAGCAGTACTTC
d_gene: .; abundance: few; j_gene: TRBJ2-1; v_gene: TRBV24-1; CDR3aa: CATSDPKLASTYNEQFF; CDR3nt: TGTGCCACCAGTGACCCGAAACTGGCCTCAACCTACAATGAGCAGTTCTTC
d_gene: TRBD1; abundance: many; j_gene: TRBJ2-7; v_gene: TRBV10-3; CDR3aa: CAIRGGQGYEQYF; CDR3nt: TGTGCCATCAGAGGGGGACAGGGCTACGAGCAGTACTTC
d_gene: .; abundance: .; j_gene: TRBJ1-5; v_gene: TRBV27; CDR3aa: CASSPRERISNQPQHF; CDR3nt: TGTGCCAGCAGTCCACGCGAAAGGATTAGCAATCAGCCCCAGCATTTT
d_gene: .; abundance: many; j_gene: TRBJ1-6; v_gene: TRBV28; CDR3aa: CASSRDRVVALHF; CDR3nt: TGTGCCAGCAGCCGGGACCGGGTCGTCGCCCTCCACTTT
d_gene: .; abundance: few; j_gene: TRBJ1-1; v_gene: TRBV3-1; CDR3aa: CASSQWTANTEAFF; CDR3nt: TGTGCCAGCAGCCAGTGGACAGCAAACACTGAAGCTTTCTTT
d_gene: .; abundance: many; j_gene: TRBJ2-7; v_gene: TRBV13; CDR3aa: CASSLIGEQGLYEQYF; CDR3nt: TGTGCCAGCAGCTTAATAGGGGAACAGGGACTCTACGAGCAGTACTTC
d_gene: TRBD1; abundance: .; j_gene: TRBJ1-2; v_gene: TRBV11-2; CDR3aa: CASSPSLTGGYGYTF; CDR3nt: TGTGCCAGCAGCCCAAGCCTGACAGGGGGTTATGGCTACACCTTC
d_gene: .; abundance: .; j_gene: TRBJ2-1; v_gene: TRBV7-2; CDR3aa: CASRDDMSFSYNEQFF; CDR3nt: TGTGCCAGCAGAGACGACATGAGCTTCTCCTACAATGAGCAGTTCTTC
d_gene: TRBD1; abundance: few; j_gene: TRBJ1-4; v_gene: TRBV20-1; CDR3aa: CSTFRDRAFGEKLFF; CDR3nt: TGCAGTACATTCCGGGACAGGGCCTTCGGGGAAAAACTGTTTTTT
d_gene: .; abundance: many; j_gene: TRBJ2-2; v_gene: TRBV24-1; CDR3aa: CATSDLQDSNTGELFF; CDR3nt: TGTGCCACCAGTGATTTGCAAGATAGTAACACCGGGGAGCTGTTTTTT
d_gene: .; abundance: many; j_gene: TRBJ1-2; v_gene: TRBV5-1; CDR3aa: CASSLRQANYGYTF; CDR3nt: TGCGCCAGCAGCCTACGACAGGCTAACTATGGCTACACCTTC
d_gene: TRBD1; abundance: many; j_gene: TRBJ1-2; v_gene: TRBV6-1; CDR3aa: CASSLTGIYYGYTF; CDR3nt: TGTGCCAGCAGCCTGACAGGGATTTACTATGGCTACACCTTC
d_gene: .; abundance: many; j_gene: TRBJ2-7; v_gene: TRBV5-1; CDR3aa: CASSLVSSVAGEQYF; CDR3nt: TGCGCCAGCAGCTTGGTTTCTAGCGTAGCAGGCGAGCAGTACTTC
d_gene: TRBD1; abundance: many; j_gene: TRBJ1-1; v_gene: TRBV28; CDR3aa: CASTLPDFGTVNTEAFF; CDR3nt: TGTGCCAGCACCTTGCCTGATTTCGGGACAGTGAACACTGAAGCTTTCTTT
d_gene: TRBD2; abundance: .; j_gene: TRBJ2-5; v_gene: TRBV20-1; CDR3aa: CSAGGGLAGETQYF; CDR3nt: TGCAGTGCAGGAGGGGGGCTAGCGGGAGAGACCCAGTACTTC
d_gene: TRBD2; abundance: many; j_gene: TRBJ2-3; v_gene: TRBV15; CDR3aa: CATSRDLLAGADTQYF; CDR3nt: TGTGCCACCAGCAGAGATCTCTTAGCGGGAGCAGATACGCAGTATTTT
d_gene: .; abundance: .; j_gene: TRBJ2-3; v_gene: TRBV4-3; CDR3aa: CASSQDELAHSTDTQYF; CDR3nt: TGCGCCAGCAGCCAAGATGAACTAGCACATAGCACAGATACGCAGTATTTT
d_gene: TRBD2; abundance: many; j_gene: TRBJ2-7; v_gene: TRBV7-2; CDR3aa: CASSSLGGGGSGEQYF; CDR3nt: TGTGCCAGCAGCTCCCTGGGGGGGGGGGGAAGTGGGGAGCAGTACTTC
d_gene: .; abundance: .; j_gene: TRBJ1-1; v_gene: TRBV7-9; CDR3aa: CASSPESRGENTEAFF; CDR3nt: TGTGCCAGCAGCCCCGAAAGCCGGGGGGAAAACACTGAAGCTTTCTTT
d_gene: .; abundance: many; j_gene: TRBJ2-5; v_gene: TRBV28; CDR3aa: CASSPRDLQQTQYF; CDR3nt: TGTGCCAGCAGTCCGCGGGACTTACAACAGACCCAGTACTTC
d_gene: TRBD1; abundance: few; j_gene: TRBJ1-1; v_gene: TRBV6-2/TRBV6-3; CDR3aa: CASSYSRDRKNTEAFF; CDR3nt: TGTGCCAGCAGTTACTCAAGGGACAGGAAGAACACTGAAGCTTTCTTT
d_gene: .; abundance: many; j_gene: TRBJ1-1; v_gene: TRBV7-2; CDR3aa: CASSYGRGNTEAFF; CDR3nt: TGTGCCAGCAGTTACGGGAGGGGAAACACTGAAGCTTTCTTT
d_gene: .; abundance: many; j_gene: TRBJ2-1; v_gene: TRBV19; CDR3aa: CASSMSPLDNEQFF; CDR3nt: TGTGCCAGTAGTATGTCTCCCCTCGACAATGAGCAGTTCTTC
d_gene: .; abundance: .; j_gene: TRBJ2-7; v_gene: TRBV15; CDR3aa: CATSSPVGRGKQYF; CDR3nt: TGTGCCACCAGCAGTCCCGTGGGCAGGGGAAAGCAGTACTTC
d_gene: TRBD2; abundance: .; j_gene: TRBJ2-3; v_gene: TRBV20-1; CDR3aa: CSARRLAGGTDTQYF; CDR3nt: TGCAGTGCTAGACGCCTAGCGGGGGGCACAGATACGCAGTATTTT
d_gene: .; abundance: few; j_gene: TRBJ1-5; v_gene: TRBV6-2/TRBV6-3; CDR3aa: CASRTDTYPPNQPQHF; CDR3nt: TGTGCCAGCAGGACCGATACTTACCCACCCAATCAGCCCCAGCATTTT
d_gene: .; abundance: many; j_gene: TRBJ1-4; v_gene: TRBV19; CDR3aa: CASQRQRDRNEKLFF; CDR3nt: TGTGCCAGCCAACGGCAGAGGGACCGCAATGAAAAACTGTTTTTT
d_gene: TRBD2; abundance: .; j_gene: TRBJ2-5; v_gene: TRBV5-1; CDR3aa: CASSLASGDQETQYF; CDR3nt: TGCGCCAGCAGCTTGGCTAGCGGGGATCAAGAGACCCAGTACTTC
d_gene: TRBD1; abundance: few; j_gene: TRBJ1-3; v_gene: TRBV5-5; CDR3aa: CASSKGQGRTGNTIYF; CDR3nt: TGTGCCAGCAGCAAAGGACAGGGCAGAACTGGAAACACCATATATTTT
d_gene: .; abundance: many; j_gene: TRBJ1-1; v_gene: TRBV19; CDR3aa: CASSIGRRVNTEAFF; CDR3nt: TGTGCCAGTAGTATAGGACGACGGGTCAACACTGAAGCTTTCTTT
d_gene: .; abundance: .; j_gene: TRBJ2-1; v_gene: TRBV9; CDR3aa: CASSVLGGLDEQFF; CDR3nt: TGTGCCAGCAGCGTATTGGGGGGCCTGGATGAGCAGTTCTTC
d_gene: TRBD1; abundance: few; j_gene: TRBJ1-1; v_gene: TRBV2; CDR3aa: CASGQGVWTEAFF; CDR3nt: TGTGCCAGCGGACAGGGAGTTTGGACTGAAGCTTTCTTT
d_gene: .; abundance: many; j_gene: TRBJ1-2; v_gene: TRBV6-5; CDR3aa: CASSYSVKLLRNYGYTF; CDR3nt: TGTGCCAGCAGTTACTCTGTAAAACTATTACGTAACTATGGCTACACCTTC
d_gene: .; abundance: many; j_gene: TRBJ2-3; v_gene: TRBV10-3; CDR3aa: CAISPVMRTDTQYF; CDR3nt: TGTGCCATCAGTCCCGTGATGAGGACAGATACGCAGTATTTT
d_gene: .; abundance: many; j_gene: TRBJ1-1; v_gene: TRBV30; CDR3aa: CAWNRRIEAFF; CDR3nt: TGTGCCTGGAACAGAAGAATTGAAGCTTTCTTT
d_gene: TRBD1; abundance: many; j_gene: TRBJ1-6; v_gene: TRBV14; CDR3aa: CASSLGGGRSPLHF; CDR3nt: TGTGCCAGCAGCTTAGGAGGGGGCCGGTCACCCCTCCACTTT
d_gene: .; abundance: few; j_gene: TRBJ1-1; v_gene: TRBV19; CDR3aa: CASTPGGRDTEAFF; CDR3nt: TGTGCCAGTACCCCCGGGGGCAGGGACACTGAAGCTTTCTTT
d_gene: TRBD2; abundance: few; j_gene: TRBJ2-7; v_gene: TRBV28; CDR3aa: CASSAPSSGSSYEQYF; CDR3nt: TGTGCCAGCAGTGCCCCCTCTAGCGGGAGCTCCTACGAGCAGTACTTC
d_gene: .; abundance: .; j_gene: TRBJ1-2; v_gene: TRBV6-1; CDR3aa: CASSSGVDYGYTF; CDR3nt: TGTGCCAGCAGTTCCGGGGTAGACTATGGCTACACCTTC
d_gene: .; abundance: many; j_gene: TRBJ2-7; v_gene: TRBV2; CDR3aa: CASSAPRNSGAYEQYF; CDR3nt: TGTGCCAGCAGTGCCCCAAGGAACTCGGGAGCCTACGAGCAGTACTTC